This passage covers 32 T cell receptor beta chains from one sample sequenced in a study of blood T cell repertoires in COVID-19. Generated by immunoSEQ multiplex PCR, the TCRdb table keeps only in-frame clones and is missing some. The sample lists roughly 300,000 clones, more than 75% occurring once. The sequencing sample was made of PBMCs or T cells enriched from blood (not recorded which). The receptor source for this set is a woman in her 30s who had recovered from COVID-19.

In DNA form, the CDR3 reads TGTGCCAGCAGCCAAGGGTTCAGCGAATCCAATGGCTACACCTTC. Protein sequence: CASSQGFSESNGYTF. This rearrangement joins TRBV3-1 (or the pseudogene TRBV3-2) to TRBJ1-2, with unresolved D. The germline V gene has CDR1 LGHDT and CDR2 YNNKEL (reference sequence). CDR3 length equals 15 residues. V was trimmed by 1 base and J by 6 bases, leaving 15 bases between them.

The gene calls are TRBV5-1 and TRBJ2-7; D not certain. V was clipped by 0 bases and J by 5 bases, with 18 bases between them. This CDR3 spans 16 amino acids. Germline assignment: CDR1 SGHRS and CDR2 YFSETQ. The CDR3 sequence: CASSLARQLPVDEQYF. The CDR3, as DNA: TGCGCCAGCAGCTTGGCCAGACAATTGCCGGTTGACGAGCAGTACTTC.

This clone was found once. The gene calls are TRBV18 and TRBJ1-2; TRBD1 aligns across 8 bases. Per germline, CDR1 KGHSH and CDR2 LQKENI. V lost 3 bases, J lost 7 bases, and 10 bases stayed unmatched. CDR3 size: 15 residues. In DNA form, the CDR3 reads TGTGCCAGCTCACCCGACCCGGACAGGGACTTTGGCTACACCTTC. This gives the protein CASSPDPDRDFGYTF. Supplemented by reference TRBV18 and TRBJ1-2, the full variable domain reads NAGVMQNPRHLVRRRGQEARLRCSPMKGHSHVYWYRQLPEEGLKFMVYLQKENIIDESGMPKERFSAEFPKEGPSILRIQQVVRGDSAAYFCASSPDPDRDFGYTFGSGTRLTVV.

This chain connects TRBV6-1 to TRBJ1-2, with no clear D. Germline V gene sequence: CDR1 MNHNS, CDR2 SASEGT. The CDR3 runs to 13 residues. V gave up 2 bases and J gave up 2 bases, with 6 bases separating them. In nucleotides, the CDR3 is TGTGCCAGCAGTGAATCGCAGAACTATGGCTACACCTTC. Amino acid sequence: CASSESQNYGYTF.

V gene TRBV11-2 combines with J gene TRBJ1-1; 7 nucleotides agree with TRBD1. V trimming: 2 bases; J trimming: 1 base; junction bases outside the gene matches: 4. The CDR3 is 15 residues long. Germline assignment: CDR1 SGHAT and CDR2 FQNNGV. The CDR3 coding sequence is TGTGCCAGCAGCTTACCCCGACAGGGGAACACTGAAGCTTTCTTT. It encodes CASSLPRQGNTEAFF. Using reference TRBV11-2 and TRBJ1-1 for the parts outside the CDR3, the full variable domain is EAGVAQSPRYKIIEKRQSVAFWCNPISGHATLYWYQQILGQGPKLLIQFQNNGVVDDSQLPKDRFSAERLKGVDSTLKIQPAKLEDSAVYLCASSLPRQGNTEAFFGQGTRLTVV.

The V and J genes are TRBV7-9 and TRBJ1-6; TRBD1 agrees at 8 bases. The J segment lost 4 bases and the V segment lost 5 bases, leaving 10 bases of the junction unmatched. Germline V gene lookup returns CDR1 SEHNR and CDR2 FQNEAQ (reference sequence). The CDR3 consists of 17 residues. In DNA, the CDR3 is TGTGCCAGCAGCATCGGACAGGGCCGTCCGTATAATTCACCCCTCCACTTT. This codes for CASSIGQGRPYNSPLHF. Supplemented by reference TRBV7-9 and TRBJ1-6, the full variable domain reads DTGVSQNPRHKITKRGQNVTFRCDPISEHNRLYWYRQTLGQGPEFLTYFQNEAQLEKSRLLSDRFSAERPKGSFSTLEIQRTEQGDSAMYLCASSIGQGRPYNSPLHFGNGTRLTVT.

The J gene is TRBJ2-5, the V gene TRBV3-1 (or the pseudogene TRBV3-2); a possible D gene is TRBD2 (6 bases). This CDR3 spans 16 amino acids. V gave up 0 bases and J gave up 3 bases, with 14 bases separating them. Per the germline V gene, CDR1 is LGHDT and CDR2 is YNNKEL (reference sequence). The CDR3 nucleotides read TGTGCCAGCAGCCAAGATTTTCGGGGGAGTAAAGAGACCCAGTACTTC. It is translated as CASSQDFRGSKETQYF.

V and J are TRBV7-2 and TRBJ2-7; 8 bases are a match to TRBD1. The trim removed 4 bases at V and 4 bases at J, leaving 12 bases unmatched. The CDR3 totals 16 residues. Germline CDR1 SGHTA, CDR2 FQGNSA. CDR3 DNA sequence: TGTGCCAGCAGCTCACGGACAGGGCGGGGACTTTACGAGCAGTACTTC. Protein: CASSSRTGRGLYEQYF. The full variable domain, its missing parts supplied by reference TRBV7-2 and TRBJ2-7, is GAGVSQSPSNKVTEKGKDVELRCDPISGHTALYWYRQSLGQGLEFLIYFQGNSAPDKSGLPSDRFSAERTGGSVSTLTIQRTQQEDSAVYLCASSSRTGRGLYEQYFGPGTRLTVT.

The genes are TRBV4-1 and TRBJ2-1, with D possibly matching TRBD2 (7 bases). The CDR3 loop spans 18 amino acids. V was shortened by 1 base and J by 4 bases, with 20 bases between the two germline ends. Per germline, CDR1 MGHRA and CDR2 YSYEKL. CDR3 sequence (DNA): TGCGCCAGCAGCCAAGTTTTAGATCGGGGGGCCTTTTACAATGAGCAGTTCTTC. The encoded protein is CASSQVLDRGAFYNEQFF.

The chain carries TRBV18 and TRBJ1-2; 8 bases are shared with TRBD1. CDR1 and CDR2 from the germline V gene are KGHSH and LQKENI. V shed 4 bases, J shed 4 bases, and the junction held 20 bases outside the gene matches. The CDR3 sequence is 19 residues long. CDR3 in amino acids: CASSLNPLSWTGRTYGYTF. CDR3 sequence (DNA): TGTGCCAGCTCACTTAATCCCCTATCTTGGACAGGGCGTACCTATGGCTACACCTTC.

This clone was found a few times. V and J are TRBV2 and TRBJ1-2; TRBD1 agrees at 10 bases. This CDR3 spans 15 amino acids. Trimming at V came to 4 bases and at J to 6 bases, leaving 8 bases not matched to a gene. Germline V gives CDR1 SNHLY, CDR2 FYNNEI. CDR3 in DNA: TGTGCCAGCAGTGTGACAGGGGGCGTGTCTGATGGCTACACCTTC. As protein: CASSVTGGVSDGYTF.

The rearrangement joins TRBV6-1 to TRBJ1-4, with D unresolved. Germline V gives CDR1 MNHNS, CDR2 SASEGT. Deletions cut 1 base from V and 8 bases from J, with 11 bases between. The CDR3 spans 14 residues. For the CDR3, the DNA is TGTGCCAGCAGTGAAGGGGTCGGGGTGGAAAAACTGTTTTTT. This sequence encodes CASSEGVGVEKLFF.

V usage is TRBV10-3 and J usage is TRBJ1-5, with 7 bases lining up with TRBD1. The V segment lost 2 bases and the J segment 6 bases; nucleotides outside the gene matches: 4. Germline values: CDR1 ENHRY, CDR2 SYGVKD. The CDR3 is 14 amino acids. CDR3 nucleotide sequence: TGTGCCATCAGTGAGGAGGGGGCGGGTCAGCCCCAGCATTTT. Protein product: CAISEEGAGQPQHF.

The gene calls are TRBV23-1 and TRBJ1-6; the D gene is possibly TRBD1 (6 bases). TRBV23-1 is an ORF for which the function is uncertain. CDR3 size: 16 residues. The V end lost 1 base, the J end lost 7 bases, and 14 bases lay between the germline ends. The CDR3 loop reads CASSQWAGAVNSPLHF. CDR3 nucleotides: TGCGCCAGCAGTCAATGGGCAGGGGCGGTGAATTCACCCCTCCACTTT.

The chain links TRBV2 to TRBJ2-7; TRBD1 is a possible D gene (6 bases). The CDR3 runs 15 residues. Trimming left V 1 base short and J 6 bases short, with 16 bases between. The germline CDR1 and CDR2 sequences are SNHLY and FYNNEI. The CDR3 DNA is TGTGCCAGCAGTGAAGACAGGGATCCCCCTTCCGAGCAGTACTTC. As protein: CASSEDRDPPSEQYF.

V usage is TRBV18 and J usage is TRBJ1-5; possibly TRBD1 for D (5 bases). This CDR3 has 16 residues. V shed 6 bases and J shed 1 base, with 16 bases lying between them. The germline CDR1 and CDR2 sequences are KGHSH and LQKENI. The CDR3 DNA sequence: TGTGCCAGCTCCCAAGAAGCCAGGGTAAGCAATCAGCCCCAGCATTTT. This codes for CASSQEARVSNQPQHF.

V usage is TRBV5-4 and J usage is TRBJ1-1; no clear D. Trimming took 5 bases from V and 3 from J, leaving 11 bases between them. Per germline, CDR1 SGHNT and CDR2 YYREEE (reference sequence). This CDR3 region has 13 residues. This CDR3 reads CASRAAVDTEAFF. CDR3 DNA sequence: TGTGCCAGCAGGGCGGCCGTGGACACTGAAGCTTTCTTT.

The J gene is TRBJ1-6, the V gene TRBV6-5, with TRBD1 matching over 8 bases. CDR3 length equals 14 residues. CDR1 and CDR2 from the germline V gene are MNHEY and SVGAGI. V shed 3 bases, J shed 10 bases, and the junction held 5 bases outside the gene matches. The CDR3 DNA reads as TGTGCCAGCAGTTATGGGACAGGTAGCTCACCCCTCCACTTT. Translating gives CASSYGTGSSPLHF.

CDR3 sequence: CASHGQGNTEAFF. In DNA, the CDR3 is TGTGCCAGCCACGGACAGGGAAACACTGAAGCTTTCTTT. The chain has TRBV7-9 and TRBJ1-1; the match to TRBD1 covers 8 bases. Germline CDR1 and CDR2: SEHNR and FQNEAQ (reference sequence). V shed 8 bases and J 2 bases; nucleotides not matched to a gene: 4. CDR3 length: 13 amino acids.

This chain's CDR3 is CASRRGARQETQYF. DNA of the CDR3: TGCGCCAGCAGGCGGGGGGCGAGACAAGAGACCCAGTACTTC. J is TRBJ2-5 and V is TRBV10-2; 8 bases line up with TRBD2. CDR3 length: 14 residues. V was clipped by 6 bases and J by 2 bases; unmatched bases: 5. Germline V lookup: CDR1 WSHSY, CDR2 SAAADI.

This rearrangement joins TRBV4-2 to TRBJ1-2; D is unresolved. The CDR3 spans 14 residues. Germline lookup yields CDR1 LGHNA and CDR2 YNFKEQ. V shed 3 bases and J shed 4 bases, with 12 bases lying between them. This CDR3 reads CASSQSRETYGYTF. The CDR3 DNA is TGTGCCAGCAGCCAGTCCCGGGAGACCTATGGCTACACCTTC.

CDR3 DNA: TGTGCCAGCTGTACCTACAGGGACAGCTCCTACGAGCAGTACTTC. Its protein is CASCTYRDSSYEQYF. The chain couples TRBV27 to TRBJ2-7, with 7 bases identical to TRBD1. Trimming removed 8 bases from V and 0 bases from J; junction bases left unmatched: 10. This CDR3 contains 15 residues. The germline CDR1 and CDR2 sequences are MNHEY and SMNVEV (reference sequence).

The genes are TRBV19 and TRBJ1-2; TRBD1 might be the D (5 bases). The CDR3 is 14 amino acids. V lost 7 bases to trimming and J lost 4 bases, with 16 bases between them. Germline CDR1 and CDR2: LNHDA and SQIVND (reference sequence). CDR3 DNA sequence: TGTGCCAGTAAACCCCTGGGGGAGGCCTATGGCTACACCTTC. Its protein is CASKPLGEAYGYTF. The full variable domain, rest sourced from reference TRBV19 and TRBJ1-2, is DGGITQSPKYLFRKEGQNVTLSCEQNLNHDAMYWYRQDPGQGLRLIYYSQIVNDFQKGDIAEGYSVSREKKESFPLTVTSAQKNPTAFYLCASKPLGEAYGYTFGSGTRLTVV.

V usage is TRBV23-1 and J usage is TRBJ1-1; D might be TRBD1 (6 bases). TRBV23-1 is known as an ORF, though its function is uncertain. The CDR3 loop spans 13 amino acids. The CDR3 coding sequence is TGCGCGGGATACTACAGGGTAGGCACTGAAGCTTTCTTT. It yields the protein CAGYYRVGTEAFF.

The chain is built from TRBV18 and TRBJ1-2, with 9 bases identical to TRBD1. Unmatched junction bases numbered 2, after V lost 2 bases and J lost 4 bases. Germline-derived CDR1 and CDR2 are KGHSH and LQKENI. The CDR3 extends over 14 amino acids. For the CDR3, the DNA is TGTGCCAGCTCACCATTGGACAGGGGCTATGGCTACACCTTC. It yields the protein CASSPLDRGYGYTF.

This chain joins TRBV5-5 and TRBJ1-4; no firm D call. Per the germline V gene, CDR1 is SGHKS and CDR2 is YYEKEE (reference sequence). The CDR3 totals 14 residues. V lost 4 bases to trimming and J lost 8 bases, with 15 bases between them. The CDR3 sequence: CASSHRDNREKLFF. The DNA of the CDR3 is TGTGCCAGCAGCCACCGAGACAATAGGGAAAAACTGTTTTTT.

This clone was observed once. The chain links TRBV6-5 to TRBJ1-2; TRBD1 matches 9 bases. CDR1 is MNHEY, CDR2 SVGAGI, per germline. V lost 0 bases, J lost 8 bases, and 7 bases stayed unmatched. The CDR3 extends over 15 amino acids. The CDR3 bases are TGTGCCAGCAGTTACTCGCGGGGACAGGGTGAGGGCTACACCTTC. Translation: CASSYSRGQGEGYTF.

This chain links TRBV15 with TRBJ1-5; D is unresolved. With 1 base removed from V and 3 bases from J, the gap between germline ends came to 10 bases. Germline V gene data show CDR1 as LNHNV and CDR2 as YYDKDF (reference sequence). The CDR3 consists of 15 residues. CDR3 loop: CATSRAGLFNQPQHF. The CDR3 bases are TGTGCCACCAGCAGAGCTGGCTTGTTCAATCAGCCCCAGCATTTT.

A note on this clone: The sample has other DNA sequences that encode this CDR3 too. The chain has TRBV19 and TRBJ1-4, with D perhaps matching TRBD1 (5 bases). Looked up from germline, CDR1 is LNHDA and CDR2 is SQIVND (reference sequence). The CDR3 loop spans 15 amino acids. V lost 3 bases and J lost 1, with 9 bases in between. This CDR3 is CASSINGGTNEKLFF. In DNA, the CDR3 is TGTGCCAGTAGTATTAACGGGGGAACTAATGAAAAACTGTTTTTT.

The chain carries TRBV7-2 and TRBJ1-1; a possible D gene is TRBD1 (5 bases). The CDR3 has 15 amino acids. Trimming pared 1 base from V and 3 bases from J, leaving 12 bases between. From germline, CDR1 is SGHTA and CDR2 FQGNSA. CDR3 bases: TGTGCCAGCAGCTTAGAAGGGGATTTCGACACTGAAGCTTTCTTT. Encoded protein: CASSLEGDFDTEAFF. The full variable domain, with the rest looked up from reference TRBV7-2 and TRBJ1-1, is GAGVSQSPSNKVTEKGKDVELRCDPISGHTALYWYRQSLGQGLEFLIYFQGNSAPDKSGLPSDRFSAERTGGSVSTLTIQRTQQEDSAVYLCASSLEGDFDTEAFFGQGTRLTVV.

The J gene is TRBJ1-6, the V gene TRBV6-1; 10 bases agree with TRBD1. The V and J ends lost 4 bases and 4 bases, in that order; junction bases with no gene match: 4. CDR1 MNHNS and CDR2 SASEGT come from the germline V gene. The CDR3 consists of 16 residues. In DNA, the CDR3 is TGTGCCAGCAGTGGGGGACAGGGGTTATATAATTCACCCCTCCACTTT. Its translation is CASSGGQGLYNSPLHF.

The chain combines TRBV4-1 with TRBJ1-2; D gene unclear. Trimming took off 1 base at V and 6 bases at J, with 24 bases between the two ends. The CDR3 totals 18 residues. CDR1 MGHRA and CDR2 YSYEKL come from the germline V gene. The CDR3 region is CASSQAHGHRGGVDGYTF. CDR3 in DNA: TGCGCCAGCAGCCAAGCTCATGGCCATCGCGGTGGAGTCGATGGCTACACCTTC.